The next 20 T cell receptor beta chains were all read from a single sample in a study of early T cells in non-severe SARS-CoV-2 infection. TCRdb called the 5' RACE reads again in MiXCR, with one record for every CDR3 protein. Of over 55,000 distinct CDR3 sequences in the sample, approximately 7.7% were seen once. The source material was whole blood. The receptors stem from an adult who was a healthcare worker with PCR-confirmed SARS-CoV-2 infection or an uninfected control (not recorded which).

This clonotype was detected ten times or more. The V and J genes are TRBV7-9 and TRBJ1-6; D uncertain. The CDR3 consists of 14 residues. V was cut by 6 bases and J by 8 bases, with 14 bases left in between. From germline, CDR1 is SEHNR and CDR2 FQNEAQ (reference sequence). In DNA, the CDR3 is TGTGCCAGCAGTTTAAACCAGAGAGATTCACCCCTCCACTTT. Protein sequence: CASSLNQRDSPLHF.

This clonotype has only a few counts. The chain is built from TRBV4-1 and TRBJ1-2; D remains ambiguous. Germline CDR1 MGHRA, CDR2 YSYEKL. The V end lost 6 bases, the J end lost 7 bases, and 15 bases lay between the germline ends. The CDR3 has 13 residues. The chain's CDR3 is CASSGILAVGYTF. Here the CDR3 DNA reads TGCGCCAGCAGTGGCATCCTGGCTGTTGGCTACACCTTC.

This clonotype appeared many times. The CDR3 is CASSPPVRGLEDTQYF. The CDR3 coding sequence is TGTGCCAGCTCACCACCGGTCAGGGGGCTGGAGGATACGCAGTATTTT. The chain links TRBV18 to TRBJ2-3, with 8 bases matching TRBD1. Trimming took 0 bases from V and 6 from J; bases not matched to a gene: 8. CDR3 length: 16 amino acids. CDR1 is KGHSH, CDR2 LQKENI, per germline.

This clonotype has a count of ten or more. The chain is built from TRBV18 and TRBJ2-2; D tentatively fits TRBD1 or TRBD2 (5 bases each). Germline lookup yields CDR1 KGHSH and CDR2 LQKENI. V dropped 3 bases and J dropped 7 bases, with 18 bases sitting between them. This CDR3 comprises 16 residues. CDR3 bases: TGTGCCAGCTCACCGTCATCCAGGGAGAGTGTCGGGGAGCTGTTTTTT. It is translated as CASSPSSRESVGELFF.

The table lists this clonotype with many counts. This chain joins TRBV4-1 and TRBJ2-7; a weak D match, TRBD2 (6 bases). The CDR3 length is 17 residues. Trimming cost V 1 base and J 7 bases, with 23 bases left between them. Germline V gene sequence: CDR1 MGHRA, CDR2 YSYEKL. CDR3 bases: TGCGCCAGCAGCCAAGTCTACCGTAGGGACTCCGATTTGGAGCAGTACTTC. Amino acid sequence: CASSQVYRRDSDLEQYF.

This clonotype was seen ten or more times. The chain joins TRBV20-1 to TRBJ2-3; maybe TRBD2 (6 bases). This CDR3 has 14 residues. Germline V gene sequence: CDR1 DFQATT, CDR2 SNEGSKA (reference sequence). V was clipped by 4 bases and J by 1 base, with 12 bases between them. The DNA of the CDR3 is TGCAGTGCTAAGACTAGTCGTGGCACAGATACGCAGTATTTT. It specifies CSAKTSRGTDTQYF.

The table lists this clonotype with many counts. V and J are TRBV2 and TRBJ2-1, with D unclear. This CDR3 comprises 11 residues. Germline-derived CDR1 and CDR2 are SNHLY and FYNNEI. Deletions cut 10 bases from V and 9 bases from J, with 13 bases between. CDR3 DNA: TGTGCCACCACCCCCGGTAGTGAGCAGTTCTTC. This encodes CATTPGSEQFF. Supplemented by reference TRBV2 and TRBJ2-1, the full variable domain reads EPEVTQTPSHQVTQMGQEVILRCVPISNHLYFYWYRQILGQKVEFLVSFYNNEISEKSEIFDDQFSVERPDGSNFTLKIRSTKLEDSAMYFCATTPGSEQFFGPGTRLTVL.

Many counts were recorded for this clonotype. The rearrangement uses TRBV7-2 and TRBJ2-4, with TRBD2 as a possible D gene (5 bases). This CDR3 spans 15 amino acids. Germline V gene sequence: CDR1 SGHTA, CDR2 FQGNSA. The V end lost 1 base, the J end lost 0 bases, and 7 bases lay between the germline ends. The CDR3 loop reads CASSLGELAKNIQYF. CDR3 bases: TGTGCCAGCAGCTTAGGGGAGTTAGCCAAAAACATTCAGTACTTC.

The chain has TRBV7-9 and TRBJ2-7, with D uncertain. The length of the CDR3 is 14 residues. Germline lookup yields CDR1 SEHNR and CDR2 FQNEAQ (reference sequence). The V and J ends lost 1 base and 4 bases respectively, with 11 bases between them. In DNA form, the CDR3 reads TGTGCCAGCAGCTTAGAGGGTCCCGGATACGAGCAGTACTTC. It translates to CASSLEGPGYEQYF.

V and J are TRBV28 and TRBJ2-7; D might be TRBD2 (6 bases). This CDR3 contains 15 residues. V lost 7 bases and J lost 2, with 18 bases in between. The germline V gene has CDR1 MDHEN and CDR2 SYDVKM. In nucleotides, the CDR3 is TGTGCCAGCACCCCTGGGGGGAGAGGGACCTACGAGCAGTACTTC. Its translation is CASTPGGRGTYEQYF. Complete variable domain (other parts from reference TRBV28 and TRBJ2-7): DVKVTQSSRYLVKRTGEKVFLECVQDMDHENMFWYRQDPGLGLRLIYFSYDVKMKEKGDIPEGYSVSREKKERFSLILESASTNQTSMYLCASTPGGRGTYEQYFGPGTRLTVT.

This clonotype was detected many times. The J gene is TRBJ2-7, the V gene TRBV19; D is undetermined. This CDR3 contains 11 residues. CDR1 is LNHDA and CDR2 is SQIVND in the germline V gene (reference sequence). Trimming shortened V by 4 bases and J by 4 bases, and 5 bases separated the two germline ends. The CDR3 DNA sequence: TGTGCCAGTAGTAACGAGTACGAGCAGTACTTC. Its protein product is CASSNEYEQYF.

The table lists this clonotype with a few counts. V gene TRBV18 combines with J gene TRBJ2-7; tentative D call: TRBD2 (5 bases). This CDR3 comprises 14 residues. Germline CDR1 is KGHSH and CDR2 is LQKENI. Trimming stripped 6 bases from V and 2 bases from J, with 14 bases between. Here the CDR3 DNA reads TGTGCCAGCTCCCCCGAGCTAGCAACCTACGAGCAGTACTTC. This codes for CASSPELATYEQYF.

The chain recombines TRBV20-1 with TRBJ2-7, with a tentative D call TRBD1 (5 bases). The CDR3 has 15 residues. V shed 0 bases and J shed 2 bases, with 14 bases lying between them. The V gene's germline CDR1 is DFQATT and CDR2 SNEGSKA (reference sequence). This CDR3 reads CSARDVRGMAYEQYF. As DNA, the CDR3 is TGCAGTGCTAGAGATGTTAGGGGAATGGCCTACGAGCAGTACTTC.

The rearrangement joins TRBV27 to TRBJ1-5, with D maybe TRBD1 (5 bases). Trimming took 5 bases from V and 2 from J, leaving 10 bases between them. CDR1 and CDR2 (germline): MNHEY, SMNVEV (reference sequence). CDR3 length: 14 amino acids. The CDR3 region is CASSPRGGNQPQHF. DNA for the CDR3: TGTGCCAGCAGTCCCCGGGGGGGCAATCAGCCCCAGCATTTT.

The chain carries TRBV2 and TRBJ2-4; 7 bases fit TRBD2. CDR1 and CDR2 (germline): SNHLY, FYNNEI. The CDR3 runs to 13 residues. The CDR3, as DNA: TGTGCTGGCGGGGGAATAGCCAAAAACATTCAGTACTTC. Amino acids: CAGGGIAKNIQYF.

The V gene is TRBV12-3 or TRBV12-4, the J gene TRBJ1-1, with 7 bases that match TRBD1. The CDR3 sequence is 15 residues long. Unmatched junction bases numbered 11, after V lost 6 bases and J lost 4 bases. The CDR3 protein is CASRDRWRVGTEAFF. Written as DNA, the CDR3 is TGTGCCAGCAGGGACAGGTGGAGAGTGGGCACTGAAGCTTTCTTT.

This clonotype showed up many times. The chain has TRBV7-6 and TRBJ2-3; TRBD2 agrees at 11 bases. The CDR3 totals 16 residues. With V trimmed by 1 base and J by 3 bases, 3 bases remained unmatched. Germline assignment: CDR1 SGHVS and CDR2 FNYEAQ. The CDR3 coding sequence is TGTGCCAGCAGCTTAGGGCTAGCGGGAGGTACAGATACGCAGTATTTT. Translating gives CASSLGLAGGTDTQYF.

This chain connects TRBV20-1 to TRBJ1-6; D is undetermined. CDR3 size: 14 residues. Per germline, CDR1 DFQATT and CDR2 SNEGSKA (reference sequence). V was clipped by 5 bases and J by 0 bases, with 8 bases between them. The DNA for the CDR3 is TGCAGTGCTCTGTCTCGCTCCTATAATTCACCCCTCCACTTT. Protein sequence: CSALSRSYNSPLHF.

This clonotype has more than one count but fewer than ten. The rearrangement links TRBV7-8 to TRBJ2-3, with a weak D call TRBD1 (6 bases). Trimming removed 3 bases from V and 9 bases from J, with 7 bases in between. There are 11 residues in the CDR3. From germline, CDR1 is SGHVS and CDR2 FQNEAQ. This CDR3 reads CASSFRGTQYF. The CDR3 bases are TGTGCCAGCAGCTTCAGGGGAACGCAGTATTTT.

There are many counts of this clonotype. This chain connects TRBV15 to TRBJ2-7; 14 nucleotides agree with TRBD2. Germline V lookup: CDR1 LNHNV, CDR2 YYDKDF (reference sequence). The CDR3 is 16 amino acids. V trimming: 4 bases; J trimming: 2 bases; junction bases outside the gene matches: 4. CDR3 in amino acids: CATSTGLAGVTYEQYF. Here the CDR3 DNA reads TGTGCCACCAGCACGGGACTAGCGGGAGTAACCTACGAGCAGTACTTC.